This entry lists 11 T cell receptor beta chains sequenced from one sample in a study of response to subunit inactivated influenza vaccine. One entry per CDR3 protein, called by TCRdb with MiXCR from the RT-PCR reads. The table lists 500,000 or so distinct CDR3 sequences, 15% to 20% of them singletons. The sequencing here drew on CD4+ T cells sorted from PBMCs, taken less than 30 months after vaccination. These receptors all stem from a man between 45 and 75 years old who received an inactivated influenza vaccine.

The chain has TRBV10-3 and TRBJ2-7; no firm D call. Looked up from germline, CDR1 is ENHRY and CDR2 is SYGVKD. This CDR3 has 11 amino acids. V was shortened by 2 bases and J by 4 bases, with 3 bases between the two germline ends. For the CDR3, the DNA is TGTGCCATCAGTGAGGTATACGAGCAGTACTTC. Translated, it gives CAISEVYEQYF.

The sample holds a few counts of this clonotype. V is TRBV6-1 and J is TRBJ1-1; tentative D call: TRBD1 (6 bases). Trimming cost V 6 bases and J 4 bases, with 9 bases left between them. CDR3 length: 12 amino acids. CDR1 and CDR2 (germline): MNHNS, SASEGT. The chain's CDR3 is CASRRGATEAFF. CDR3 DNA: TGTGCCAGCAGGCGGGGGGCCACTGAAGCTTTCTTT.

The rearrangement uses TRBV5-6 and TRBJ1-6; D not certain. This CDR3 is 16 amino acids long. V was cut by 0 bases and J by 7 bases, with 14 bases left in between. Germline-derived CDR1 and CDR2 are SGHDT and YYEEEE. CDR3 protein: CASSLGTEGYNSPLHF. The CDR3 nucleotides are TGTGCCAGCAGCTTGGGTACAGAGGGCTACAATTCACCCCTCCACTTT.

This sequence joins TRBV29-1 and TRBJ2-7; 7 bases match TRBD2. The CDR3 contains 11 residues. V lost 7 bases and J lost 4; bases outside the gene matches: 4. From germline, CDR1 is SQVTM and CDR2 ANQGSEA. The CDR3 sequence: CSARGEYEQYF. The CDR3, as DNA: TGCAGCGCCCGGGGGGAATACGAGCAGTACTTC.

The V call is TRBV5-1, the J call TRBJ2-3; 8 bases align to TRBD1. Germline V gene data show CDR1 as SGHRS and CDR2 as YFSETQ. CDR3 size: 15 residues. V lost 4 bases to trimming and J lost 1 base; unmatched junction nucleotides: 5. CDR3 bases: TGCGCCAGCAGCAGGGGACAGGCTGGCACAGATACGCAGTATTTT. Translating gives CASSRGQAGTDTQYF.

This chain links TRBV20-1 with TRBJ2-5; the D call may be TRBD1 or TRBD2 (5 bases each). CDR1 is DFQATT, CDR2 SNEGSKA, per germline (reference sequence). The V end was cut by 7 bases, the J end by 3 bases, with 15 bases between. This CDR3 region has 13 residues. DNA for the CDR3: TGCAGTGTTCCCCCGGGACGGAAAGAGACCCAGTACTTC. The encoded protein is CSVPPGRKETQYF.

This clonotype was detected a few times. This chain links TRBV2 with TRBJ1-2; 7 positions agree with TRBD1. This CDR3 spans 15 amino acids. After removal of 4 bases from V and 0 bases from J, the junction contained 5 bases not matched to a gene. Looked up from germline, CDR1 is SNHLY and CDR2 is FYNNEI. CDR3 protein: CASSGGTATNYGYTF. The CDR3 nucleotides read TGTGCCAGCAGTGGGGGGACAGCTACTAACTATGGCTACACCTTC.

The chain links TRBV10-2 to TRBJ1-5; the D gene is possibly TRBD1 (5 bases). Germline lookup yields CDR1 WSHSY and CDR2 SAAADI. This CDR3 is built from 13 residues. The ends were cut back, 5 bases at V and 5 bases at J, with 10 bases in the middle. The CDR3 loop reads CASSYGGDQPQHF. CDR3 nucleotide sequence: TGCGCCAGCAGTTACGGGGGGGATCAGCCCCAGCATTTT.

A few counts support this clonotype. CDR3 nucleotide sequence: TGTGCCAGCAGTTTAGGGGGAAAAAACTATGGCTACACCTTC. It is translated as CASSLGGKNYGYTF. The genes are TRBV12-3 or TRBV12-4 and TRBJ1-2, with unresolved D. The CDR3 has 14 residues. V lost 1 base to trimming and J lost 2 bases, with 8 bases between them.

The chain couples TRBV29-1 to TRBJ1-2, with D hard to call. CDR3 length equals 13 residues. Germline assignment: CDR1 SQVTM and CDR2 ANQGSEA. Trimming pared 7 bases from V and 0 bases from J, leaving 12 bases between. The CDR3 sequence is CSAAQRANYGYTF. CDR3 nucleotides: TGCAGCGCAGCACAGAGAGCTAACTATGGCTACACCTTC.

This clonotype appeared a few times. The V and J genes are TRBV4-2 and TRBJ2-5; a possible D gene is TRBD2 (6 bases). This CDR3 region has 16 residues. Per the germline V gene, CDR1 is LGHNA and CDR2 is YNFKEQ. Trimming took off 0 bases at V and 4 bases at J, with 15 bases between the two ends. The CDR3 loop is CASSQEGHTGGETQYF. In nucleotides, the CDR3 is TGTGCCAGCAGCCAAGAGGGTCACACCGGGGGAGAGACCCAGTACTTC.